A selection of T cell receptor beta chains follows, all from one sample in a study of T cells in Graves' hyperthyroidism and ophthalmopathy. TCRdb analysed the multiplex PCR reads with MiXCR anew, one entry per CDR3 protein. The top ten clones hold approximately 8.6% of a sample with 250,000 to 300,000 distinct CDR3 sequences, 13% of them seen once. Sequencing was performed on blood. The receptors stem from a woman under 40 with Graves' hyperthyroidism that later progressed to Graves' ophthalmopathy. Each CDR3 is given with its conserved first and last residue. Fields, in order: V gene, J gene, D gene, clone size, CDR3 protein, CDR3 DNA. The D gene is left open where the match is weak. Clone size appears in some rows only: once, few, many, or a class for an expanded clone.

v_call: TRBV28
j_call: TRBJ1-5
d_call: .
clone_size: few
cdr3_aa: CASSQGLWGNQPQHF
cdr3_nt: TGTGCCAGCAGTCAGGGTCTTTGGGGCAATCAGCCCCAGCATTTT

v_call: TRBV7-2
j_call: TRBJ2-3
d_call: .
clone_size: many
cdr3_aa: CASSSLADTQYF
cdr3_nt: TGTGCCAGCAGCTCCTTGGCAGATACGCAGTATTTT

v_call: TRBV10-3
j_call: TRBJ2-1
d_call: TRBD2
clone_size: .
cdr3_aa: CAISARTSGSSYNEQFF
cdr3_nt: TGTGCCATCAGTGCGCGGACTAGCGGTAGCTCCTACAATGAGCAGTTCTTC

v_call: TRBV4-3
j_call: TRBJ1-5
d_call: .
clone_size: .
cdr3_aa: CASSQPIGRGADQPQHF
cdr3_nt: TGCGCCAGCAGCCAGCCGATAGGTCGGGGGGCGGATCAGCCCCAGCATTTT

v_call: TRBV7-6
j_call: TRBJ2-7
d_call: .
clone_size: many
cdr3_aa: CASSGGRAYEQYF
cdr3_nt: TGTGCCAGCAGCGGCGGGCGGGCCTACGAGCAGTACTTC

v_call: TRBV14
j_call: TRBJ2-3
d_call: TRBD2
clone_size: many
cdr3_aa: CASSRAWTSGTDTQYF
cdr3_nt: TGTGCCAGCAGCCGAGCGTGGACTAGCGGCACAGATACGCAGTATTTT

v_call: TRBV6-1
j_call: TRBJ1-2
d_call: .
clone_size: many
cdr3_aa: CASSFSTAPGYGYTF
cdr3_nt: TGTGCCAGCTCTTTCTCGACAGCGCCCGGCTATGGCTACACCTTC

v_call: TRBV19
j_call: TRBJ1-2
d_call: .
clone_size: .
cdr3_aa: CASSMTRGNGYTF
cdr3_nt: TGTGCCAGTAGTATGACCAGGGGAAATGGCTACACCTTC

v_call: TRBV7-8
j_call: TRBJ2-7
d_call: TRBD2
clone_size: many
cdr3_aa: CASSPTLAGGSYEQYF
cdr3_nt: TGTGCCAGCAGCCCGACACTAGCGGGAGGTTCATACGAGCAGTACTTC

v_call: TRBV6-1
j_call: TRBJ1-6
d_call: .
clone_size: .
cdr3_aa: CASSTLPDGGGSPLHF
cdr3_nt: TGTGCCAGCAGCACCCTCCCGGACGGAGGAGGTTCACCCCTCCACTTT

v_call: TRBV28
j_call: TRBJ1-6
d_call: .
clone_size: many
cdr3_aa: CASIFSFGGGVSPLHF
cdr3_nt: TGTGCCAGCATATTTAGTTTTGGAGGCGGGGTCTCACCCCTCCACTTT

v_call: TRBV6-2/TRBV6-3
j_call: TRBJ1-1
d_call: .
clone_size: many
cdr3_aa: CASSYSGGPYTEAFF
cdr3_nt: TGTGCCAGCAGTTACTCCGGGGGGCCGTACACTGAAGCTTTCTTT

v_call: TRBV7-2
j_call: TRBJ2-7
d_call: TRBD2
clone_size: few
cdr3_aa: CASSLKPSGGYEQYF
cdr3_nt: TGTGCCAGCAGCTTGAAGCCATCGGGAGGATACGAGCAGTACTTC

v_call: TRBV20-1
j_call: TRBJ1-2
d_call: .
clone_size: many
cdr3_aa: CSATGTANYGYTF
cdr3_nt: TGCAGTGCCACCGGGACTGCTAACTATGGCTACACCTTC